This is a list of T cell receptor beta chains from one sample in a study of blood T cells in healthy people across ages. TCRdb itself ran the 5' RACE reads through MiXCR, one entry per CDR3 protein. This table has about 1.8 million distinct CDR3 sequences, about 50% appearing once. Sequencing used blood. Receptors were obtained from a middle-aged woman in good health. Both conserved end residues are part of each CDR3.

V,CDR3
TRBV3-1,CASSQHGSETQYF
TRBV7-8,CASSFQLTRTDTQYF
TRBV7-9,CASSRDGFDGYTF
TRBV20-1,CSAESQRHTDTQYF
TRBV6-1,CASSEGTETQETQYF
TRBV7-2,CASIPPGGGETQYF
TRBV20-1,CSARAGGKGEKLFF
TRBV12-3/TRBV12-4,CASSDGTENYEQYF
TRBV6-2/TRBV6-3,CASKKGVYEQYF
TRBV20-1,CSAKRGTNNEQFF
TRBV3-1,CASSRQSPAGSYNEQFF
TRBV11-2,CASSFEDRAVYNEQFF
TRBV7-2,CASSPGRDRAYNEQYF
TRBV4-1,CAGSQGGAQYGYTF
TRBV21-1,CASSKALEQGANKTEGHEQFF
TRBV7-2,CASSSNNSPLHF
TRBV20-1,CSAAGLAGGLQETQYF
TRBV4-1,CASSQLSSGGAQQTQYF
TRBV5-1,CACSQISEMKNIQYF
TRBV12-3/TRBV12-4,CASSSLKGGHEQFF
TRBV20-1,CSADPSKNIQYF
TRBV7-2,CASGQGPGQGRRQYF
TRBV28,CASSRQGAGNSPLHF
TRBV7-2,CASSLDRGGRRETQYF
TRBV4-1,CASSQEGRGRGTQYF
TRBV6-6,CASSYLTGYTF
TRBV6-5,CASTRGGSYNEQFF
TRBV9,CASSSTGTEDIQYF
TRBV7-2,CASRRQDREQYF
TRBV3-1,CASSQETGGSYGYTF
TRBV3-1,CASSQSRNTEAFF
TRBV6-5,CASSYLSLGSSTGELFF
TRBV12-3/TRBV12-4,CAEVGRGFQETQYF
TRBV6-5,CASNKLGGHGYTF